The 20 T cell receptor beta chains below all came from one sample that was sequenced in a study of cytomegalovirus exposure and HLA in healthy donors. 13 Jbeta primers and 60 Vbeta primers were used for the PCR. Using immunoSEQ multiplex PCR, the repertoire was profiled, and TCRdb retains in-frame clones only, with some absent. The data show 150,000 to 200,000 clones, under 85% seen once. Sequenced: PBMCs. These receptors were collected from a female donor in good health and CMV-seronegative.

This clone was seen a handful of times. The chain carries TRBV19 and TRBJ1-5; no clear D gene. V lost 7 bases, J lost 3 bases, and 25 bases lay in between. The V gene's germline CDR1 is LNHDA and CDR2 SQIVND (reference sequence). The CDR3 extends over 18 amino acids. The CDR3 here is CASTTLQIRRTPNQPQHF. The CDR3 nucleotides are TGTGCCAGTACCACCCTACAGATCCGGAGGACCCCCAATCAGCCCCAGCATTTT.

CDR3 sequence: CSVSEGGSNQPQHF. The DNA of the CDR3 is TGCAGCGTTAGTGAGGGAGGGAGCAATCAGCCCCAGCATTTT. The chain links TRBV29-1 to TRBJ1-5; no clear D. The CDR3 contains 14 residues. V lost 5 bases to trimming and J lost 1 base, with 12 bases between them. CDR1 and CDR2 from the germline V gene are SQVTM and ANQGSEA.

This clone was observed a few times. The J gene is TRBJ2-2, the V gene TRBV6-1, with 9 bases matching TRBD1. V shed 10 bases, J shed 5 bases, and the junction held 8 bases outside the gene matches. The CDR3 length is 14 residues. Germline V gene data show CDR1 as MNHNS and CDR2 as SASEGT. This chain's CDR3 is CATRDRVRTGELFF. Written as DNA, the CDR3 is TGTGCCACCCGGGACAGGGTACGAACCGGGGAGCTGTTTTTT.

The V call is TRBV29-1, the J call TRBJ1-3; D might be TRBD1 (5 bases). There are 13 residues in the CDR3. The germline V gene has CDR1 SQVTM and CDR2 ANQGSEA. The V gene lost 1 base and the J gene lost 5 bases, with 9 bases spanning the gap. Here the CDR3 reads CSVEGAGRNTIYF. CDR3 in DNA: TGCAGCGTTGAAGGCGCAGGGAGAAACACCATATATTTT.

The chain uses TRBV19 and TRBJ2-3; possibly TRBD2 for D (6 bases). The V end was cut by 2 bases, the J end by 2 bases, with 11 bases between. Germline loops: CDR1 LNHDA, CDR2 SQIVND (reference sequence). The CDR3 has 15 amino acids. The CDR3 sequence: CASSIWTTDTDTQYF. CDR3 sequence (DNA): TGTGCCAGTAGTATATGGACTACCGACACAGATACGCAGTATTTT. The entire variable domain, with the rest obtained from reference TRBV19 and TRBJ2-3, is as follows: DGGITQSPKYLFRKEGQNVTLSCEQNLNHDAMYWYRQDPGQGLRLIYYSQIVNDFQKGDIAEGYSVSREKKESFPLTVTSAQKNPTAFYLCASSIWTTDTDTQYFGPGTRLTVL.

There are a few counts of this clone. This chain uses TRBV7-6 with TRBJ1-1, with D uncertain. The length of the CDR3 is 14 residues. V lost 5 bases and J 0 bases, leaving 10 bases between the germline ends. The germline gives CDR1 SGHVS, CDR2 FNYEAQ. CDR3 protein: CASSPRQMNTEAFF. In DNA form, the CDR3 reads TGTGCCAGCAGCCCCAGGCAGATGAACACTGAAGCTTTCTTT.

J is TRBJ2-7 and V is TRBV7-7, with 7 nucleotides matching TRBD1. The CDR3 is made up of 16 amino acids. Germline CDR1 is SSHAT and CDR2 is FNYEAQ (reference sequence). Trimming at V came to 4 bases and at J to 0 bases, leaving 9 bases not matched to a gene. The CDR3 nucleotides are TGTGCCAGCAGCTCAGGACAGGATCTAAGCTCCTACGAGCAGTACTTC. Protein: CASSSGQDLSSYEQYF. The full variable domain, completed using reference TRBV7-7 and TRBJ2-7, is GAGVSQSPRYKVTKRGQDVTLRCDPISSHATLYWYQQALGQGPEFLTYFNYEAQPDKSGLPSDRFSAERPEGSISTLTIQRTEQRDSAMYRCASSSGQDLSSYEQYFGPGTRLTVT.

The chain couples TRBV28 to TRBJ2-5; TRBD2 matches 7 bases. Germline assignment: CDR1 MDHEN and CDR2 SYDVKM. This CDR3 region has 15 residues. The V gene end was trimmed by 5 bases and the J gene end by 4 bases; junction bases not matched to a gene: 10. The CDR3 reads CASSTSALKVETQYF. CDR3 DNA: TGTGCCAGCAGTACTAGCGCCTTGAAGGTAGAGACCCAGTACTTC.

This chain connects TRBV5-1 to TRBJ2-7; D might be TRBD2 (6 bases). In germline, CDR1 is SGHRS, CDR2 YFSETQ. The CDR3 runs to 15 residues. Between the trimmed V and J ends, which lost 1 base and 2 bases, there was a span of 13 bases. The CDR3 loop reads CASSLNAGTTYEQYF. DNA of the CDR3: TGCGCCAGCAGCTTGAATGCGGGAACTACCTACGAGCAGTACTTC.

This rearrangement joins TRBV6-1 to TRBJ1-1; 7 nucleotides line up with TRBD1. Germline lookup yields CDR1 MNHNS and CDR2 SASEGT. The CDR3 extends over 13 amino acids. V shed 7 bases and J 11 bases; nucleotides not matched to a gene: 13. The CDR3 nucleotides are TGTGCCAGCAAAATGGGACAGTACCTTGATGCTTTCTTT. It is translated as CASKMGQYLDAFF.

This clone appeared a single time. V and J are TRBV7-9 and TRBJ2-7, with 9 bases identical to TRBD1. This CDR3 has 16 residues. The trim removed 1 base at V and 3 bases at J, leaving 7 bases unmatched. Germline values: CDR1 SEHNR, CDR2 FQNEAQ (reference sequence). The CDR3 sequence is CASSLGRTGEIYEQYF. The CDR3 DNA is TGTGCCAGCAGCTTAGGAAGGACAGGGGAGATCTACGAGCAGTACTTC.

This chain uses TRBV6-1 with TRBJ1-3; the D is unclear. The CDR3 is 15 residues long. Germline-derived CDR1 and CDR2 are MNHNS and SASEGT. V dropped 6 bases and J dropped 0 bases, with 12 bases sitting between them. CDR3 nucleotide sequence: TGTGCCAGCAGCCCACGCGGGAGCTCTGGAAACACCATATATTTT. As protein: CASSPRGSSGNTIYF.

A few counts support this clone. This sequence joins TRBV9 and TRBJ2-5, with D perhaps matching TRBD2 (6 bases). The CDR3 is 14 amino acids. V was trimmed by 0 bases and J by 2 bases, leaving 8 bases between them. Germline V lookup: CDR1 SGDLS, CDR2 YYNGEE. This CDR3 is CASSVGGDQETQYF. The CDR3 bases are TGTGCCAGCAGCGTAGGCGGGGATCAAGAGACCCAGTACTTC.

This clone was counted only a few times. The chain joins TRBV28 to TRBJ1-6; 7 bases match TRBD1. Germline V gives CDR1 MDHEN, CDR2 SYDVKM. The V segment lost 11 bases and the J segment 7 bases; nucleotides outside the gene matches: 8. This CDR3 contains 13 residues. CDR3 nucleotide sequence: TGTGCCGCCAGGGGGGCGAGAAATTCACCCCTCCACTTT. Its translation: CAARGARNSPLHF.

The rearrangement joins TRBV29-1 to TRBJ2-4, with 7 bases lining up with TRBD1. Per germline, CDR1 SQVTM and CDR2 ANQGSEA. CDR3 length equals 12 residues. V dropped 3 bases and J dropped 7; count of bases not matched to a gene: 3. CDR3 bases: TGCAGCGTTGAGACAGGGTCGAACATTCAGTACTTC. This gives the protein CSVETGSNIQYF.

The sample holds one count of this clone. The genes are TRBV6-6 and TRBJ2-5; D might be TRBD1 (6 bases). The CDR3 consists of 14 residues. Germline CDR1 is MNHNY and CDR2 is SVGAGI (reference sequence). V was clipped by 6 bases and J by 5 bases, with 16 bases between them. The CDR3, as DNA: TGTGCCAGCAGCCCGGGTAGGGGGTGGGAGACCCAGTACTTC. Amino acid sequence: CASSPGRGWETQYF.

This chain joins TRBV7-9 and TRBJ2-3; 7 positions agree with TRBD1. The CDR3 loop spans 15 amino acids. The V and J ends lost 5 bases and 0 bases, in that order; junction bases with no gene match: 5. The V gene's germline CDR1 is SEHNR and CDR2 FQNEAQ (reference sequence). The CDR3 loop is CASSPWDRSTDTQYF. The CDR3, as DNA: TGTGCCAGCAGCCCCTGGGACAGAAGCACAGATACGCAGTATTTT.

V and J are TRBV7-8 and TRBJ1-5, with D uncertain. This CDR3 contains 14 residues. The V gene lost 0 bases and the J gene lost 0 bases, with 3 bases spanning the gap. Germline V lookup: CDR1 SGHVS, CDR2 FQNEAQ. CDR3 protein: CASSLASSNQPQHF. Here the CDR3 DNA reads TGTGCCAGCAGCTTAGCCAGTAGCAATCAGCCCCAGCATTTT. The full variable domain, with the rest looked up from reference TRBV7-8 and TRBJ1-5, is GAGVSQSPRYKVAKRGQDVALRCDPISGHVSLFWYQQALGQGPEFLTYFQNEAQLDKSGLPSDRFFAERPEGSVSTLKIQRTQQEDSAVYLCASSLASSNQPQHFGDGTRLSIL.

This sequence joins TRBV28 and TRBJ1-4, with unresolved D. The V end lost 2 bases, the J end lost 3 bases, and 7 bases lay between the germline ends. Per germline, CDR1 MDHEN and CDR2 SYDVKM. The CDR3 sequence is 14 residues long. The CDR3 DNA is TGTGCCAGCAGTTTAGTGGGAGCTAATGAAAAACTGTTTTTT. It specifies CASSLVGANEKLFF.

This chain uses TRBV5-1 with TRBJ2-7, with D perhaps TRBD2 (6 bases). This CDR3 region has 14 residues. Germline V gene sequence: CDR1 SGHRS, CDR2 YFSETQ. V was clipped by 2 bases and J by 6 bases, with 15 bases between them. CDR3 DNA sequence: TGCGCCAGCAGCTTTTCGGGAGTTCGGTCCGAGCAGTACTTC. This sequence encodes CASSFSGVRSEQYF.